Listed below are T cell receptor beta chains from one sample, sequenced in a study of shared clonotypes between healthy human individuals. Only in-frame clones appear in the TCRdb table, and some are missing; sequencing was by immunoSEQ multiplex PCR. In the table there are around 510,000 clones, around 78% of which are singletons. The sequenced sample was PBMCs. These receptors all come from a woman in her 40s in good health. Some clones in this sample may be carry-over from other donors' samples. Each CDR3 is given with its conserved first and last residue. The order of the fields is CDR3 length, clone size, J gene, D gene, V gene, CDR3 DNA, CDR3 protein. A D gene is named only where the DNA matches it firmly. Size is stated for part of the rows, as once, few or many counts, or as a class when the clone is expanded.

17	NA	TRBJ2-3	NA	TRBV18	TGTGCCAGCTCACCACCGAGTGGCGGGACCAGCACAGATACGCAGTATTTT	CASSPPSGGTSTDTQYF
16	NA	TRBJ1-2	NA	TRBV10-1	TGCGCCAGTAGACCCGGACAGTTCGGGATTAATTATGGCTACACCTTC	CASRPGQFGINYGYTF
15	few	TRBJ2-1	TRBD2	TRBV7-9	TGTGCCAGCAGCTTCCGGACTAGCGGTAACAATGAGCAGTTCTTC	CASSFRTSGNNEQFF
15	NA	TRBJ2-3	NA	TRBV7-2	TGTGCCAGCAGCTTAGTGGCAACTAGCACAGATACGCAGTATTTT	CASSLVATSTDTQYF
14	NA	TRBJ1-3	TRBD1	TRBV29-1	TGCAGCGCCGGACAGGGGGCGGCTGGAAACACCATATATTTT	CSAGQGAAGNTIYF
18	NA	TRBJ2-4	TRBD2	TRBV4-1	TGCGCCAGCAGCCAAGGTTGGGCGGGAGGGAGCAACAAAAACATTCAGTACTTC	CASSQGWAGGSNKNIQYF
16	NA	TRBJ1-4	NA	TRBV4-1	TGCGCCAGCAGCCATTTTCGGGGGCGAACTAATGAAAAACTGTTTTTT	CASSHFRGRTNEKLFF
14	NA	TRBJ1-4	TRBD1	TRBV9	TGTGCCAGCAGCCCCAGGGGGGACAATGAAAAACTGTTTTTT	CASSPRGDNEKLFF
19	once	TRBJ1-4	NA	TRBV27	TGTGCCAGCAGCCGTCCTTGGGGGATTCGGAGATCTGTGGGAGGGAAACTGTTTTTT	CASSRPWGIRRSVGGKLFF
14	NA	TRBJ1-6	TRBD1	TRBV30	TGTGCCTGGAGTTATGGACAGGAAAATTCACCCCTCCACTTT	CAWSYGQENSPLHF
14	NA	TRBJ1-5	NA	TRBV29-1	TGCAGCGTTGGTGGGATTAATAGCAATCAGCCCCAGCATTTT	CSVGGINSNQPQHF
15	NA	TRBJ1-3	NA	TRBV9	TGTGCCAGCAGCACAAGTGGGGGGTCTGGAAACACCATATATTTT	CASSTSGGSGNTIYF
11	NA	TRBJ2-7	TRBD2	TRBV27	TGTGCCAGCTGGGGGGGTTACGAGCAGTACTTC	CASWGGYEQYF
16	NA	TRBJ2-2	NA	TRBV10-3	TGTGCCATCAGTGAAGCCGGGACTTCGAACACCGGGGAGCTGTTTTTT	CAISEAGTSNTGELFF
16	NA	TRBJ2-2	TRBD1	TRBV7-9	TGTGCCAGCAGCCCCCCGGGACAGGGGAACACCGGGGAGCTGTTTTTT	CASSPPGQGNTGELFF